A single T cell receptor beta chain is shown here with its context. This record belongs to a study of cytomegalovirus exposure and HLA in healthy donors. With 60 Vbeta and 13 Jbeta primers, the PCR was carried out. Method: immunoSEQ multiplex PCR; TCRdb's copy keeps in-frame clones and lacks some. The repertoire holds 200,000 to 300,000 clones, with roughly 87% as singletons. Germline assignment: CDR1 KGHSH and CDR2 LQKENI. CDR3 length: 16 amino acids. Between the trimmed V and J ends, which lost 2 bases and 3 bases, there was a span of 14 bases. The V and J genes are TRBV18 and TRBJ1-3; D might be TRBD1 (6 bases). This sequence was found in a woman between 40 and 50 years old in good health and CMV-seropositive. Sequencing used PBMCs. The CDR3, as DNA: TGTGCCAGCTCACCATCGACAGGCCGAGATGGAAACACCATATATTTT. This gives the protein CASSPSTGRDGNTIYF.